Following are 23 T cell receptor beta chains from one sample sequenced in a study of cytomegalovirus exposure and HLA in healthy donors. PCR amplification relied on 60 Vbeta primers (plus 13 Jbeta primers). TCRdb's copy holds only in-frame clones and misses some; the assay was immunoSEQ multiplex PCR. Listed are fewer than 150,000 clones; 2% to 3% falls within the top ten. Sequencing was carried out using PBMCs. The receptor set was obtained from a middle-aged man in good health and CMV-seronegative.

Note on this clone: The same CDR3 arises from other DNA sequences in this sample as well. The chain links TRBV19 to TRBJ1-1; TRBD1 matches 7 bases. Germline V CDR1 and CDR2: LNHDA, SQIVND (reference sequence). After removal of 3 bases from V and 1 base from J, the junction contained 2 bases not matched to a gene. The CDR3 contains 14 residues. CDR3 amino acids: CASSITGANTEAFF. The CDR3 DNA reads as TGTGCCAGTAGTATTACAGGGGCGAACACTGAAGCTTTCTTT. The variable domain in full, completed from reference TRBV19 and TRBJ1-1, reads DGGITQSPKYLFRKEGQNVTLSCEQNLNHDAMYWYRQDPGQGLRLIYYSQIVNDFQKGDIAEGYSVSREKKESFPLTVTSAQKNPTAFYLCASSITGANTEAFFGQGTRLTVV.

The rearrangement links TRBV9 to TRBJ1-1, with 7 bases fitting TRBD1. The CDR3 contains 15 residues. Germline values: CDR1 SGDLS, CDR2 YYNGEE. The J segment lost 0 bases and the V segment lost 1 base, leaving 3 bases of the junction unmatched. CDR3 bases: TGTGCCAGCAGCGTAACAGGGGACGTGAACACTGAAGCTTTCTTT. Its protein is CASSVTGDVNTEAFF.

V usage is TRBV5-1 and J usage is TRBJ2-5, with 9 bases lining up with TRBD1. Matching the DNA end better, TRBJ2-7 makes the J call doubtful. This CDR3 is 14 amino acids long. Germline loops: CDR1 SGHRS, CDR2 YFSETQ. The CDR3 bases are TGCGCCAGCAGACCGCGGACAGGGGACTACGAGCAGTACTTC. This encodes CASRPRTGDYEQYF.

CDR3 region: CASRQVPYGYTF. In DNA, the CDR3 is TGTGCCAGCAGACAGGTACCCTATGGCTACACCTTC. The chain couples TRBV6-5 to TRBJ1-2; D is possibly TRBD1 (5 bases). Trimming pared 6 bases from V and 4 bases from J, leaving 9 bases between. The germline CDR1 and CDR2 sequences are MNHEY and SVGAGI. CDR3 length: 12 residues.

The V and J genes are TRBV7-9 and TRBJ2-6; a weak D match, TRBD1 (6 bases). Germline V CDR1 and CDR2: SEHNR, FQNEAQ (reference sequence). This CDR3 has 17 amino acids. V lost 5 bases and J 4 bases, leaving 18 bases between the germline ends. CDR3 residues: CASSPAVGAPGANVLTF. CDR3 nucleotides: TGTGCCAGCAGCCCCGCGGTGGGGGCGCCCGGGGCCAACGTCCTGACTTTC.

Comment on this clone: At one end the junction does not follow the germline gene, possibly because of a read error. The V call is TRBV19, the J call TRBJ1-4; the match to TRBD1 covers 8 bases. From germline, CDR1 is LNHDA and CDR2 SQIVND (reference sequence). This CDR3 is 14 amino acids long. The CDR3 is CASRIGQGNGKLFF. For the CDR3, the DNA is TGTGCCAGTAGAATCGGACAGGGTAATGGAAAACTGTTTTTT.

This CDR3 is CASSLLYEQFF. The CDR3 DNA reads as TGTGCCAGCAGCTTACTCTATGAGCAGTTCTTC. The chain combines TRBV7-2 with TRBJ2-1; D is undetermined. Between the trimmed V and J ends, which lost 2 bases and 8 bases, there was a span of 4 bases. Germline CDR1 reads SGHTA; CDR2 reads FQGNSA. The CDR3 loop spans 11 amino acids.

This chain uses TRBV18 with TRBJ1-2; tentative D call: TRBD1 (5 bases). Trimming left V 3 bases short and J 1 base short, with 12 bases between. Germline V lookup: CDR1 KGHSH, CDR2 LQKENI. This CDR3 is 15 amino acids long. CDR3 coding DNA: TGTGCCAGCTCACCTGACAGAGCCTTTAACTATGGCTACACCTTC. It codes for CASSPDRAFNYGYTF. Looking up the rest from reference TRBV18 and TRBJ1-2 gives the full variable domain: NAGVMQNPRHLVRRRGQEARLRCSPMKGHSHVYWYRQLPEEGLKFMVYLQKENIIDESGMPKERFSAEFPKEGPSILRIQQVVRGDSAAYFCASSPDRAFNYGYTFGSGTRLTVV.

This CDR3 reads CASSPPTREQYF. The CDR3 nucleotides are TGTGCCAGCAGCCCCCCCACTAGGGAGCAGTACTTC. The rearrangement uses TRBV7-2 and TRBJ2-7; D perhaps matches TRBD2 (5 bases). This CDR3 has 12 residues. Between the trimmed V and J ends, which lost 5 bases and 7 bases, there was a span of 12 bases. Germline V gives CDR1 SGHTA, CDR2 FQGNSA.

The V and J genes are TRBV4-2 and TRBJ1-5; TRBD1 matches at 8 bases. The CDR3 loop spans 15 amino acids. V lost 5 bases, J lost 5 bases, and 8 bases stayed unmatched. Germline lookup yields CDR1 LGHNA and CDR2 YNFKEQ. The CDR3 sequence is CASSVRQGLDQPQHF. The CDR3 DNA sequence: TGTGCCAGCAGCGTGCGACAGGGGCTGGATCAGCCCCAGCATTTT.

This chain uses TRBV5-1 with TRBJ1-6; D might be TRBD1 (6 bases). Germline lookup yields CDR1 SGHRS and CDR2 YFSETQ. The CDR3 consists of 14 residues. Trimming took off 3 bases at V and 7 bases at J, with 11 bases between the two ends. The CDR3: CASSSLTGNSPLHF. The CDR3 bases are TGCGCCAGCAGCTCATTAACAGGGAATTCACCCCTCCACTTT.

The V gene is TRBV9, the J gene TRBJ2-5; 7 bases agree with TRBD1. Germline V gene lookup returns CDR1 SGDLS and CDR2 YYNGEE. The CDR3 sequence is 15 residues long. The ends lost 0 bases at V and 5 bases at J; junction bases unmatched: 7. The CDR3 reads CASSVGQGPWETQYF. In nucleotides, the CDR3 is TGTGCCAGCAGCGTAGGACAGGGCCCTTGGGAGACCCAGTACTTC.

The chain links TRBV9 to TRBJ2-3, with 8 nucleotides matching TRBD1. Germline V lookup: CDR1 SGDLS, CDR2 YYNGEE. The junction had 1 base not matched to a gene; V was cut back by 0 bases and J by 1 base. The CDR3 length is 15 residues. Here the CDR3 reads CASSVGGQGTDTQYF. In DNA form, the CDR3 reads TGTGCCAGCAGCGTAGGGGGACAGGGCACAGATACGCAGTATTTT.

J is TRBJ2-1 and V is TRBV11-3, with 10 bases fitting TRBD2. This CDR3 comprises 15 residues. Germline CDR1 is SGHNT and CDR2 is YENEEA. V was clipped by 4 bases and J by 8 bases; unmatched bases: 8. CDR3 DNA sequence: TGTGCCAGCAGCTCCCGGAGCGGGGGGGTCTATGAGCAGTTCTTC. This codes for CASSSRSGGVYEQFF.

The J gene is TRBJ2-7, the V gene TRBV6-1; 8 bases agree with TRBD2. Germline values: CDR1 MNHNS, CDR2 SASEGT. The V segment lost 6 bases and the J segment 4 bases; nucleotides outside the gene matches: 8. This CDR3 has 14 residues. The CDR3: CASRDPGLGYEQYF. DNA of the CDR3: TGTGCCAGCAGAGATCCGGGACTAGGGTACGAGCAGTACTTC.

The rearrangement links TRBV5-4 to TRBJ1-1; tentatively, D is TRBD1 (6 bases). CDR3 length: 14 residues. In germline, CDR1 is SGHNT, CDR2 YYREEE (reference sequence). Deletions cut 1 base from V and 5 bases from J, with 12 bases between. The CDR3 DNA reads TGTGCCAGCAGCTTGCGTGACAGGCATACTGAAGCTTTCTTT. Translating it yields CASSLRDRHTEAFF. Using reference TRBV5-4 and TRBJ1-1 for the parts outside the CDR3, the full variable domain is ETGVTQSPTHLIKTRGQQVTLRCSSQSGHNTVSWYQQALGQGPQFIFQYYREEENGRGNFPPRFSGLQFPNYSSELNVNALELDDSALYLCASSLRDRHTEAFFGQGTRLTVV.

A note on this clone: Other DNA variants within this sample encode the same CDR3. The chain employs TRBV5-1 and TRBJ1-6; weak D call: TRBD1 (5 bases). V lost 0 bases and J lost 8, with 9 bases in between. This CDR3 is built from 14 residues. The germline gives CDR1 SGHRS, CDR2 YFSETQ. The CDR3 coding sequence is TGCGCCAGCAGCTTGGAGCAGGGCGATTCACCCCTCCACTTT. It encodes CASSLEQGDSPLHF.

The V and J genes are TRBV7-2 and TRBJ1-5; 7 bases align to TRBD1. This CDR3 spans 15 amino acids. With 5 bases clipped from V and 6 bases from J, the junction kept 10 bases outside the gene matches. The germline CDR1 and CDR2 sequences are SGHTA and FQGNSA. For the CDR3, the DNA is TGTGCCAGCAGCCCCGCAGGGGGGTTAGGTCAGCCCCAGCATTTT. Translated, it gives CASSPAGGLGQPQHF. The full variable domain, rest sourced from reference TRBV7-2 and TRBJ1-5, is GAGVSQSPSNKVTEKGKDVELRCDPISGHTALYWYRQSLGQGLEFLIYFQGNSAPDKSGLPSDRFSAERTGGSVSTLTIQRTQQEDSAVYLCASSPAGGLGQPQHFGDGTRLSIL.

Here the CDR3 reads CASSFLQGANSPLHF. The CDR3 DNA reads TGTGCCAGCAGTTTTCTACAGGGGGCCAATTCACCCCTCCACTTT. The chain has TRBV28 and TRBJ1-6; 9 bases align to TRBD1. This CDR3 is built from 15 residues. Germline CDR1 and CDR2: MDHEN and SYDVKM. Trimming removed 3 bases from V and 7 bases from J; junction bases left unmatched: 4. Full variable domain (rest looked up from reference TRBV28 and TRBJ1-6): DVKVTQSSRYLVKRTGEKVFLECVQDMDHENMFWYRQDPGLGLRLIYFSYDVKMKEKGDIPEGYSVSREKKERFSLILESASTNQTSMYLCASSFLQGANSPLHFGNGTRLTVT.

The genes are TRBV7-2 and TRBJ1-1; the match to TRBD1 covers 7 bases. The length of the CDR3 is 15 residues. J lost 1 base, V lost 3 bases, and 5 bases had no gene match. Germline V gene lookup returns CDR1 SGHTA and CDR2 FQGNSA. This CDR3 reads CASSFRGQANTEAFF. The CDR3 DNA reads TGTGCCAGCAGCTTCCGCGGACAGGCGAACACTGAAGCTTTCTTT.

Written as DNA, the CDR3 is TGTGCCAGCAGCCCCAGGAGGGGGGGCCTGGATGAGCAGTTCTTC. Protein product: CASSPRRGGLDEQFF. The chain has TRBV4-2 and TRBJ2-1; D is possibly TRBD2 (7 bases). Per germline, CDR1 LGHNA and CDR2 YNFKEQ. Trimming cost V 4 bases and J 8 bases, with 18 bases left between them. CDR3 length: 15 amino acids.

V and J are TRBV6-1 and TRBJ2-3; the D is unclear. Trimming removed 10 bases at V and 7 bases at J, with 6 bases between. Germline CDR1 is MNHNS and CDR2 is SASEGT. The CDR3 loop spans 9 amino acids. The CDR3 DNA is TGTGCCACCGGTAATACGCAGTATTTT. It is translated as CATGNTQYF.

The chain carries TRBV7-2 and TRBJ2-2; D gene uncertain. V gave up 5 bases and J gave up 0 bases, with 13 bases separating them. This CDR3 is built from 16 residues. Germline V CDR1 and CDR2: SGHTA, FQGNSA. CDR3: CASSASVLANTGELFF. The CDR3 coding sequence is TGTGCCAGCAGCGCTAGTGTCTTAGCGAACACCGGGGAGCTGTTTTTT.